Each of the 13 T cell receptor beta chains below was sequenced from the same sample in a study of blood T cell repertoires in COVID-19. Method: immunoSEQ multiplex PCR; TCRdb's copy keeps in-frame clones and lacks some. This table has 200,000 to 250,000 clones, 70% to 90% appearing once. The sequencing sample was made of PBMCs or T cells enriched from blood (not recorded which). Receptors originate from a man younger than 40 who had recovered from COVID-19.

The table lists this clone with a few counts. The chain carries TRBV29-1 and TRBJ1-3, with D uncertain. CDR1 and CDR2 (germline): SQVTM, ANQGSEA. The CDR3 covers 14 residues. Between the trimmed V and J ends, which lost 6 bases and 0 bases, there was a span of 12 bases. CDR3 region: CSVEQAYSGNTIYF. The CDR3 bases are TGCAGCGTCGAGCAGGCGTACTCTGGAAACACCATATATTTT.

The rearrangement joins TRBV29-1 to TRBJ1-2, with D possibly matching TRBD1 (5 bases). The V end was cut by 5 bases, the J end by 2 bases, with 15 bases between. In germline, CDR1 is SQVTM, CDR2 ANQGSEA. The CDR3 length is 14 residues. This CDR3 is CSVPPGGFNYGYTF. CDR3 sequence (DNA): TGCAGCGTTCCCCCCGGGGGGTTCAACTATGGCTACACCTTC.

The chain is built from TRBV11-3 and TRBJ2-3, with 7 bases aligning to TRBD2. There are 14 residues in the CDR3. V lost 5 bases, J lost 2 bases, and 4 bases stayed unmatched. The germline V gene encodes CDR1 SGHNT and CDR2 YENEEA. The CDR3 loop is CASSQGLNTDTQYF. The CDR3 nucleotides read TGTGCCAGCAGCCAGGGACTAAACACAGATACGCAGTATTTT.

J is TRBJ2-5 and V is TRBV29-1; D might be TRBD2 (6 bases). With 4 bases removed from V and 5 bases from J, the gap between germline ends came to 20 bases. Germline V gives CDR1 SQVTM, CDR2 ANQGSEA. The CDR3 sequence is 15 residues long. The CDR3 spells CSVGRLALGGETQYF. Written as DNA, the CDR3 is TGCAGCGTTGGTCGCCTAGCGCTAGGTGGGGAGACCCAGTACTTC.

For the CDR3, the DNA is TGTGCCACCAGTGACCAGGCCCAAGAGACCCAGTACTTC. It translates to CATSDQAQETQYF. The chain uses TRBV24-1 and TRBJ2-5; D is undetermined. Germline values: CDR1 KGHDR, CDR2 SFDVKD. CDR3 size: 13 residues. Trimming took off 4 bases at V and 1 base at J, with 6 bases between the two ends.

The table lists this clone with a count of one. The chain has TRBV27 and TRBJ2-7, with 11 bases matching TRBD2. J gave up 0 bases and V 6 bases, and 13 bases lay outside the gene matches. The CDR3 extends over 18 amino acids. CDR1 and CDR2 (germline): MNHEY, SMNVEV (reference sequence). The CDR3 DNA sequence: TGTGCCAGCAGGACCGGGCTCGGGACTAGCGGAAGCTCCTACGAGCAGTACTTC. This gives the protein CASRTGLGTSGSSYEQYF.

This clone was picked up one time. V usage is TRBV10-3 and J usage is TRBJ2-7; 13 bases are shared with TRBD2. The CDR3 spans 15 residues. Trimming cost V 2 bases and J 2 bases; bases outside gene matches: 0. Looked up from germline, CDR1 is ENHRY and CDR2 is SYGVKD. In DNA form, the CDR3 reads TGTGCCATCAGTGAGGGACTAGCGGGAGCCTACGAGCAGTACTTC. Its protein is CAISEGLAGAYEQYF.

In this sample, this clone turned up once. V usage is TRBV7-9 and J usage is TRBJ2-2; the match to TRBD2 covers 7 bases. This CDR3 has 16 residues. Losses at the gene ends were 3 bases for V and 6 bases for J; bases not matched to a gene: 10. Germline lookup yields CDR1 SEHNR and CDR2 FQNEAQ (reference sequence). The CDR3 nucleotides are TGTGCCAGCAGCTTCGGACTAGTTCTTGATCCCGGGGAGCTGTTTTTT. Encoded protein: CASSFGLVLDPGELFF.

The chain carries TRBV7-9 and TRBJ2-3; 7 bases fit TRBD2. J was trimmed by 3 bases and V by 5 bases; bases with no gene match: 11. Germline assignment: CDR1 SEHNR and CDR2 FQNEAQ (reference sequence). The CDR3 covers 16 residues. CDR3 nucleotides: TGTGCCAGCAGCGAGATAGCGGGTTCAAGGACAGATACGCAGTATTTT. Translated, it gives CASSEIAGSRTDTQYF.

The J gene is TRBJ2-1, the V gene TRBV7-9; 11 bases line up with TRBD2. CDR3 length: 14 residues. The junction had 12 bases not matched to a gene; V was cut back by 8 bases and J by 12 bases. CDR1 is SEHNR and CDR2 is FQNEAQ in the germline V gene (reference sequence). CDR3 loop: CASWSGLAVWGQFF. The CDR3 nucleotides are TGTGCCAGCTGGTCGGGACTAGCGGTTTGGGGGCAGTTCTTC.

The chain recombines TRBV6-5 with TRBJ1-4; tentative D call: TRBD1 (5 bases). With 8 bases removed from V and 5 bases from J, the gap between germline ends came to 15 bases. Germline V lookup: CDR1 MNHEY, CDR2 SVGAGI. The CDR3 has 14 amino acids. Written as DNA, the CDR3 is TGTGCCAGCTTTCAGACAGCTTTAAATGAAAAACTGTTTTTT. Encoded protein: CASFQTALNEKLFF.

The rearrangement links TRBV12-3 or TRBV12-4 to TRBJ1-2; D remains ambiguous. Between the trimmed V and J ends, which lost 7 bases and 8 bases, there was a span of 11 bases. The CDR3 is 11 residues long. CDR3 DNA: TGTGCCAGCACGAACCGAGGAGGCTACACCTTC. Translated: CASTNRGGYTF.

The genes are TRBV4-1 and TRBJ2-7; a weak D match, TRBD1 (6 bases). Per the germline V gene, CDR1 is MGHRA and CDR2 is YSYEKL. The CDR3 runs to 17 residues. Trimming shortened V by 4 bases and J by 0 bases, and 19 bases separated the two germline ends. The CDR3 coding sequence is TGCGCCAGCAGCCGGGATTCTTCGGGACACAGCTCCTACGAGCAGTACTTC. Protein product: CASSRDSSGHSSYEQYF.